This TCR beta chain derives from a study of cytomegalovirus exposure and HLA in healthy donors. A multiplex PCR was run with 60 Vbeta primers and 13 Jbeta primers. The data were produced by immunoSEQ multiplex PCR, yet TCRdb's version contains in-frame clones alone and is incomplete. The sample yields some 160,000 clones, 84% seen once. With regard to this clone: Its target is unknown.

The CDR3 extends over 13 amino acids. The germline V gene encodes CDR1 SNHLY and CDR2 FYNNEI. With 3 bases removed from V and 8 bases from J, the gap between germline ends came to 11 bases. Overall study findings and caveats: One cluster of highly shared sequence variants probably arose as a sequencing artifact. TCR beta V segments were, for the most part, productive about 87% or about 30% of the time in an earlier analysis.

Sequenced: PBMCs. The chain links TRBV2 to TRBJ2-1; possible D gene TRBD2, 6 bases. The receptor's source is a man aged 50 or older in good health and CMV-seropositive. The CDR3 spells CASSDLPGDEQFF. CDR3 sequence (DNA): TGTGCCAGCAGTGACCTTCCGGGGGATGAGCAGTTCTTC.